This T cell receptor beta chain stems from a study of somatic mutations in cytotoxic T cells in rheumatoid arthritis. Whole-study context: Patients gave 30 ml EDTA peripheral blood immediately after diagnosis, prior to starting treatment. Selected populations of V beta antibody-stained T cells underwent flow sorting at nearly 100% purity; these encompassed V beta1+ cells subjected to TCRB sequencing. Study-level findings and limits: Antigenic targets recognized by the expanded CD8+ clones remained undetermined. Clonality of CD8+ cells rose with age in rheumatoid arthritis patients but not healthy controls.

This CDR3 is built from 16 residues. The germline gives CDR1 LGHNA, CDR2 YNFKEQ. Trimming removed 0 bases at V and 5 bases at J, with 16 bases between. Comments on this clone: The antigen is unknown.

Generated by immunoSEQ multiplex PCR, the TCRdb table keeps only in-frame clones and is missing some. The data contain tens of thousands of clones, roughly 86% of them singletons. This TCR derives from an adult with rheumatoid arthritis. Sequencing used CD8+ T cells sorted from blood. The chain has TRBV4-2 and TRBJ1-2; tentatively, D is TRBD1 (5 bases). The CDR3 DNA sequence: TGTGCCAGCAGCCAAGATAAGGGCAGGGAGGGTTATGGCTACACCTTC. It yields the protein CASSQDKGREGYGYTF.